One sample yielded the 25 T cell receptor beta chains listed below, sequenced in a study of T-cell memory formation after mild COVID-19. In TCRdb, the 5' RACE reads were re-called with MiXCR into one record per CDR3 protein. The sample carries 350,000 to 450,000 distinct CDR3 sequences, around 15% recorded once. The material sequenced was PBMCs or a T cell subset sorted from them (not recorded which). Every receptor here comes from a man aged 18-30 years who had mild COVID-19 (a few samples of this study predate the infection). Cell type and time point are not known.

The table lists this clonotype with a few counts. This sequence joins TRBV4-3 and TRBJ2-2; 10 bases are a match to TRBD2. The CDR3 covers 17 residues. Losses at the gene ends were 2 bases for V and 4 bases for J; bases not matched to a gene: 7. Germline lookup yields CDR1 LGHNA and CDR2 YSLEER. CDR3: CASSQLLAGALTGELFF. CDR3 bases: TGCGCCAGCAGCCAACTCCTAGCGGGGGCACTCACCGGGGAGCTGTTTTTT.

This clonotype has just one count. The genes are TRBV6-2 or TRBV6-3 and TRBJ2-5; D remains ambiguous. CDR1 and CDR2 from the germline V gene are MNHEY and SVGEGT. V shed 6 bases and J shed 5 bases, with 10 bases lying between them. The CDR3 consists of 12 residues. CDR3 loop: CASSAAAETQYF. For the CDR3, the DNA is TGTGCCAGCAGCGCCGCCGCGGAGACCCAGTACTTC.

The chain recombines TRBV6-6 with TRBJ2-1; D might be TRBD1 (6 bases). There are 17 residues in the CDR3. CDR1 and CDR2 (germline): MNHNY, SVGAGI (reference sequence). Trimming took 0 bases from V and 5 from J, leaving 17 bases between them. CDR3 sequence (DNA): TGTGCCAGCAGTTACTCCCCAGGGGCCCAACCTCACAATGAGCAGTTCTTC. Protein: CASSYSPGAQPHNEQFF.

This sequence joins TRBV5-1 and TRBJ2-2; D remains ambiguous. The CDR3 loop spans 14 amino acids. The ends were cut back, 4 bases at V and 3 bases at J, with 10 bases in the middle. Germline-derived CDR1 and CDR2 are SGHRS and YFSETQ. This CDR3 reads CASSGEVYTGELFF. As DNA, the CDR3 is TGCGCCAGCAGCGGTGAGGTTTACACCGGGGAGCTGTTTTTT.

The genes are TRBV4-2 and TRBJ2-1; D remains unclear. Deletions cut 0 bases from V and 12 bases from J, with 15 bases between. This CDR3 region has 14 residues. Germline CDR1 is LGHNA and CDR2 is YNFKEQ. CDR3 region: CASSQDLGILGQFF. For the CDR3, the DNA is TGTGCCAGCAGCCAAGATCTTGGCATCCTCGGGCAGTTCTTC.

At least ten counts were recorded for this clonotype. This rearrangement joins TRBV7-2 to TRBJ2-4; 12 bases are shared with TRBD2. From germline, CDR1 is SGHTA and CDR2 FQGNSA. J lost 5 bases, V lost 2 bases, and 1 base had no gene match. The CDR3 is made up of 15 amino acids. The CDR3: CASSLTSGGQNIQYF. The CDR3, as DNA: TGTGCCAGCAGCTTAACTAGCGGGGGGCAAAACATTCAGTACTTC.

The V call is TRBV12-3 or TRBV12-4, the J call TRBJ2-7; perhaps TRBD2 as D (5 bases). V lost 6 bases and J 6 bases, leaving 21 bases between the germline ends. This CDR3 is 15 amino acids long. Here the CDR3 DNA reads TGTGCCAGCAGCCGTAGGACTGGCCTGGATCTCGAGCAGTACTTC. It yields the protein CASSRRTGLDLEQYF.

This clonotype was seen more than once but under ten times. The CDR3 reads CASTGGPPAKNIQYF. The CDR3 nucleotides are TGTGCCAGCACGGGGGGGCCTCCGGCCAAAAACATTCAGTACTTC. The gene calls are TRBV6-2 or TRBV6-3 and TRBJ2-4; 8 bases are shared with TRBD2. This CDR3 contains 15 residues. The V gene end was trimmed by 7 bases and the J gene end by 1 base; junction bases not matched to a gene: 6. Germline V CDR1 and CDR2: MNHEY, SVGEGT.

This clonotype showed up just a few times. The chain combines TRBV7-2 with TRBJ1-5; D is undetermined. Germline CDR1 reads SGHTA; CDR2 reads FQGNSA. This CDR3 has 13 amino acids. V lost 1 base and J 9 bases, leaving 10 bases between the germline ends. The CDR3 sequence: CASSLVTGRPQHF. The DNA for the CDR3 is TGTGCCAGCAGCTTAGTTACTGGTCGGCCCCAGCATTTT.

This clonotype showed up many times. CDR3 bases: TGCGCCAGCAGCGTACTAGCTTCCCAAGAGACCCAGTACTTC. Translating gives CASSVLASQETQYF. V is TRBV5-1 and J is TRBJ2-5, with a possible D match to TRBD2 (6 bases). CDR1 SGHRS and CDR2 YFSETQ come from the germline V gene. V lost 4 bases to trimming and J lost 1 base, with 11 bases between them. The CDR3 loop spans 14 amino acids.

V usage is TRBV4-2 and J usage is TRBJ2-1; D unclear. Germline V gives CDR1 LGHNA, CDR2 YNFKEQ. With 5 bases removed from V and 3 bases from J, the gap between germline ends came to 5 bases. This CDR3 region has 12 residues. This chain's CDR3 is CASSEVYNEQFF. The DNA for the CDR3 is TGTGCCAGCAGCGAGGTCTACAATGAGCAGTTCTTC.

This clonotype was seen more than once but under ten times. The chain couples TRBV12-3 or TRBV12-4 to TRBJ1-2, with TRBD1 matching 7 bases. V lost 8 bases, J lost 2 bases, and 14 bases stayed unmatched. The CDR3 extends over 16 amino acids. The CDR3 DNA follows: TGTGCCAGCTCCCCTAAGGAGGGGGCTTGGAACTATGGCTACACCTTC. It translates to CASSPKEGAWNYGYTF.

The chain employs TRBV12-3 or TRBV12-4 and TRBJ1-2, with D unresolved. The CDR3 has 14 residues. Between the trimmed V and J ends, which lost 5 bases and 2 bases, there was a span of 12 bases. This CDR3 reads CASSTVAQNYGYTF. CDR3 in DNA: TGTGCCAGCAGTACAGTGGCCCAAAACTATGGCTACACCTTC.

This clonotype showed up just a few times. The chain carries TRBV4-3 and TRBJ2-7; 7 bases map to TRBD1. V shed 5 bases and J 3 bases; nucleotides not matched to a gene: 7. Germline-derived CDR1 and CDR2 are LGHNA and YSLEER. The CDR3 extends over 14 amino acids. Written as DNA, the CDR3 is TGCGCCAGCAGCACCCGGGACAGCGGCTACGAGCAGTACTTC. Encoded protein: CASSTRDSGYEQYF.

This clonotype has ten or more counts. CDR3 protein: CSARGGGQGLGGYTF. The CDR3 nucleotides read TGCAGTGCTAGAGGGGGGGGACAGGGTTTGGGTGGCTACACCTTC. The chain links TRBV20-1 to TRBJ1-2; 9 bases are shared with TRBD1. J gave up 7 bases and V 1 base, and 10 bases lay outside the gene matches. CDR3 length equals 15 residues. CDR1 is DFQATT and CDR2 is SNEGSKA in the germline V gene (reference sequence).

A few counts support this clonotype. The chain couples TRBV29-1 to TRBJ1-1, with 9 bases that match TRBD1. The CDR3 length is 13 residues. CDR1 and CDR2 from the germline V gene are SQVTM and ANQGSEA. With 7 bases clipped from V and 1 base from J, the junction kept 4 bases outside the gene matches. The CDR3 reads CSASGQGNTEAFF. In DNA, the CDR3 is TGCAGCGCCTCGGGACAGGGGAACACTGAAGCTTTCTTT.

The rearrangement joins TRBV5-1 to TRBJ2-3; the D is unclear. Germline V gives CDR1 SGHRS, CDR2 YFSETQ. The CDR3 totals 14 residues. With 6 bases removed from V and 2 bases from J, the gap between germline ends came to 13 bases. The CDR3 is CASTLQVYTDTQYF. The CDR3 region has the DNA TGCGCCAGCACCTTACAAGTTTACACAGATACGCAGTATTTT.

This CDR3 reads CASSLLNSYNEQFF. The DNA of the CDR3 is TGCGCCAGCAGCTTGCTGAACTCCTACAATGAGCAGTTCTTC. The chain uses TRBV5-1 and TRBJ2-1; D gene unclear. The V end lost 1 base, the J end lost 0 bases, and 5 bases lay between the germline ends. CDR1 and CDR2 (germline): SGHRS, YFSETQ. The CDR3 totals 14 residues.

This clonotype has a count of ten or more. The DNA of the CDR3 is TGTGCCAGCAGTTACGGTGTCAGGCCTACCTACGAGCAGTACTTC. It translates to CASSYGVRPTYEQYF. The rearrangement links TRBV6-6 to TRBJ2-7; no firm D call. Per the germline V gene, CDR1 is MNHNY and CDR2 is SVGAGI (reference sequence). The V gene lost 2 bases and the J gene lost 2 bases, with 13 bases spanning the gap. The CDR3 loop spans 15 amino acids.

This clonotype was observed many times. This chain uses TRBV6-2 or TRBV6-3 with TRBJ2-5; a weak D match, TRBD1 (6 bases). Trimming removed 6 bases from V and 5 bases from J, with 10 bases in between. This CDR3 has 12 residues. Germline V gives CDR1 MNHEY, CDR2 SVGEGT. The chain's CDR3 is CASSPGAETQYF. CDR3 DNA: TGTGCCAGCAGCCCAGGGGCTGAGACCCAGTACTTC.

The rearrangement joins TRBV15 to TRBJ1-2; the D is unclear. Trimming took off 0 bases at V and 1 base at J, with 12 bases between the two ends. In germline, CDR1 is LNHNV, CDR2 YYDKDF (reference sequence). The CDR3 length is 16 residues. The CDR3 here is CATSRDRMGINYGYTF. The DNA of the CDR3 is TGTGCCACCAGCAGAGATCGTATGGGGATTAACTATGGCTACACCTTC.

The genes are TRBV3-1 and TRBJ2-7; D remains unclear. V was cut by 0 bases and J by 3 bases, with 9 bases left in between. The CDR3 runs to 14 residues. Germline V gene lookup returns CDR1 LGHDT and CDR2 YNNKEL (reference sequence). This CDR3 reads CASSQDYGDYEQYV. The CDR3 nucleotides are TGTGCCAGCAGCCAAGACTACGGTGACTACGAGCAGTACGTC.

This chain joins TRBV15 and TRBJ2-3; D is possibly TRBD2 (5 bases). CDR1 and CDR2 (germline): LNHNV, YYDKDF (reference sequence). Trimming pared 7 bases from V and 0 bases from J, leaving 17 bases between. The CDR3 runs to 16 residues. As DNA, the CDR3 is TGTGCCACCAAAAAGGACGGGGTAATTAGCACAGATACGCAGTATTTT. Residues: CATKKDGVISTDTQYF.

This clonotype was counted ten times or more. The genes are TRBV7-9 and TRBJ1-1, with 7 bases fitting TRBD1. Germline V gene data show CDR1 as SEHNR and CDR2 as FQNEAQ (reference sequence). V shed 0 bases, J shed 1 base, and the junction held 2 bases outside the gene matches. CDR3 length: 15 amino acids. The CDR3 reads CASSLAGTANTEAFF. CDR3 nucleotides: TGTGCCAGCAGCTTAGCCGGGACAGCGAACACTGAAGCTTTCTTT.

This clonotype was detected ten times or more. The gene calls are TRBV7-9 and TRBJ1-2; D unclear. Germline V gene lookup returns CDR1 SEHNR and CDR2 FQNEAQ (reference sequence). CDR3 length: 13 residues. Between the trimmed V and J ends, which lost 5 bases and 2 bases, there was a span of 9 bases. The CDR3: CASSRTENYGYTF. The DNA for the CDR3 is TGTGCCAGCAGCCGTACAGAGAACTATGGCTACACCTTC.